One and the same sample provided the 28 T cell receptor beta chains below, sequenced in a study of shared clonotypes between healthy human individuals. Terminally differentiated effector memory CD45RA+ cells were excluded from the naive CD8 cells, which were CD45RO-negative and positively selected for CCR7. Clones were read by immunoSEQ multiplex PCR, and TCRdb kept only the in-frame ones, dropping some. The sample has roughly 1,800,000 clones, approximately 94% seen once. Specimen: naive CD8+ T cells sorted from blood. The receptors come from a young man in good health.

The chain combines TRBV6-1 with TRBJ2-7, with D tentatively TRBD2 (6 bases). The V gene's germline CDR1 is MNHNS and CDR2 SASEGT. Trimming pared 4 bases from V and 6 bases from J, leaving 7 bases between. There are 11 residues in the CDR3. CDR3 in amino acids: CASSGRGEQYF. CDR3 DNA sequence: TGTGCCAGCAGTGGGAGGGGCGAGCAGTACTTC.

This chain's CDR3 is CASSLWQGATYEQYF. The CDR3 DNA follows: TGTGCCAGCAGCTTGTGGCAGGGGGCGACTTACGAGCAGTACTTC. The V and J genes are TRBV5-5 and TRBJ2-7; 8 bases line up with TRBD1. The CDR3 spans 15 residues. Looked up from germline, CDR1 is SGHKS and CDR2 is YYEKEE (reference sequence). V shed 1 base and J 4 bases; nucleotides not matched to a gene: 7.

The chain links TRBV10-3 to TRBJ2-7; TRBD2 matches 7 bases. Trimming cost V 3 bases and J 3 bases; bases outside gene matches: 5. From germline, CDR1 is ENHRY and CDR2 SYGVKD. This CDR3 spans 14 amino acids. The chain's CDR3 is CAISDGGGGYEQYF. The CDR3, as DNA: TGTGCCATCAGTGACGGTGGGGGGGGCTACGAGCAGTACTTC.

The rearrangement uses TRBV5-6 and TRBJ2-7; D gene unclear. Looked up from germline, CDR1 is SGHDT and CDR2 is YYEEEE. The CDR3 loop spans 13 amino acids. Trimming cost V 2 bases and J 0 bases, with 6 bases left between them. CDR3 sequence (DNA): TGTGCCAGCAGCTTCCAGATCTCCTACGAGCAGTACTTC. Residues: CASSFQISYEQYF.

CDR3: CASSEAVGSPLHF. CDR3 coding DNA: TGCGCCAGCAGTGAAGCAGTGGGTTCACCCCTCCACTTT. The rearrangement links TRBV10-1 to TRBJ1-6; D is unclear. CDR3 length: 13 amino acids. The V end lost 3 bases, the J end lost 9 bases, and 9 bases lay between the germline ends. Germline-derived CDR1 and CDR2 are WNHNN and SYGVQD (reference sequence).

This chain uses TRBV29-1 with TRBJ2-1, with 11 bases matching TRBD2. Germline CDR1 and CDR2: SQVTM and ANQGSEA. This CDR3 has 17 amino acids. V dropped 3 bases and J dropped 0; count of bases not matched to a gene: 7. The CDR3 here is CSVDSLAGASSYNEQFF. The CDR3 DNA follows: TGCAGCGTTGATTCACTAGCGGGGGCTAGCTCCTACAATGAGCAGTTCTTC.

The chain combines TRBV9 with TRBJ2-7; weak D call: TRBD2 (6 bases). This CDR3 has 15 amino acids. Germline-derived CDR1 and CDR2 are SGDLS and YYNGEE. The ends were cut back, 4 bases at V and 2 bases at J, with 16 bases in the middle. This chain's CDR3 is CASSPSGGYTYEQYF. CDR3 nucleotide sequence: TGTGCCAGCAGCCCGTCCGGAGGGTACACCTACGAGCAGTACTTC. Supplemented by reference TRBV9 and TRBJ2-7, the full variable domain reads DSGVTQTPKHLITATGQRVTLRCSPRSGDLSVYWYQQSLDQGLQFLIQYYNGEERAKGNILERFSAQQFPDLHSELNLSSLELGDSALYFCASSPSGGYTYEQYFGPGTRLTVT.

The chain recombines TRBV5-4 with TRBJ2-1, with no clear D. Trimming shortened V by 1 base and J by 4 bases, and 12 bases separated the two germline ends. The CDR3 totals 15 residues. Germline CDR1 and CDR2: SGHNT and YYREEE (reference sequence). The CDR3 is CASSLSTLGYNEQFF. CDR3 nucleotide sequence: TGTGCCAGCAGCTTGTCCACACTCGGATACAATGAGCAGTTCTTC.

Of note for this clone: The same CDR3 is also encoded by other DNA sequences in this sample. The J gene is TRBJ1-1, the V gene TRBV2; the D is unclear. The CDR3 spans 11 residues. Germline V CDR1 and CDR2: SNHLY, FYNNEI. Trimming shortened V by 3 bases and J by 7 bases, and 6 bases separated the two germline ends. CDR3 in amino acids: CASSEGGEAFF. CDR3 nucleotide sequence: TGTGCCAGCAGTGAGGGTGGTGAAGCTTTCTTT.

For this clone: The same CDR3 is also encoded by other DNA sequences in this sample. The rearrangement uses TRBV7-8 and TRBJ2-7, with D possibly being TRBD2 (6 bases). Germline CDR1 and CDR2: SGHVS and FQNEAQ. V lost 5 bases and J lost 1, with 12 bases in between. The CDR3 has 14 residues. For the CDR3, the DNA is TGTGCCAGCAGCCCCTTCGGGGGTTCCTACGAGCAGTACTTC. Protein product: CASSPFGGSYEQYF.

Worth noting for this clone: The sample carries other DNA sequences with the same CDR3. The chain uses TRBV4-3 and TRBJ1-6, with D unresolved. The CDR3 is made up of 13 amino acids. V lost 0 bases and J 9 bases, leaving 6 bases between the germline ends. Germline CDR1 is LGHNA and CDR2 is YSLEER. The CDR3 reads CASSQDLGSPLHF. CDR3 DNA: TGCGCCAGCAGCCAAGATCTAGGTTCACCCCTCCACTTT.

The chain couples TRBV11-2 to TRBJ2-7, with unresolved D. This CDR3 is 15 amino acids long. Between the trimmed V and J ends, which lost 1 base and 4 bases, there was a span of 14 bases. The V gene's germline CDR1 is SGHAT and CDR2 FQNNGV. This CDR3 is CASSLGAGPLYEQYF. For the CDR3, the DNA is TGTGCCAGCAGCTTAGGAGCTGGACCCCTGTACGAGCAGTACTTC.

V usage is TRBV11-2 and J usage is TRBJ2-2; weak D call: TRBD2 (6 bases). The germline gives CDR1 SGHAT, CDR2 FQNNGV. The V end lost 5 bases, the J end lost 7 bases, and 23 bases lay between the germline ends. This CDR3 comprises 17 residues. The CDR3 protein is CASSLKRWGEQVGELFF. DNA for the CDR3: TGTGCCAGCAGCCTCAAGAGATGGGGGGAGCAGGTCGGGGAGCTGTTTTTT.

This rearrangement joins TRBV5-1 to TRBJ2-5; 12 bases align to TRBD1. The CDR3 contains 19 residues. The germline V gene encodes CDR1 SGHRS and CDR2 YFSETQ. Trimming removed 2 bases from V and 4 bases from J; junction bases left unmatched: 15. The CDR3 reads CASSLMGQGALGGPETQYF. Written as DNA, the CDR3 is TGCGCCAGCAGCTTAATGGGACAGGGGGCCCTGGGGGGTCCAGAGACCCAGTACTTC.

The chain recombines TRBV30 with TRBJ2-7; D perhaps matches TRBD2 (6 bases). Germline loops: CDR1 GTSNPN, CDR2 SVGIG (reference sequence). CDR3 length: 13 residues. Trimming took off 0 bases at V and 5 bases at J, with 11 bases between the two ends. The CDR3 sequence is CAWSVAGRHEQYF. The DNA of the CDR3 is TGTGCCTGGAGTGTAGCGGGCCGACACGAGCAGTACTTC.

The V and J genes are TRBV4-3 and TRBJ2-1; 10 nucleotides line up with TRBD2. Per the germline V gene, CDR1 is LGHNA and CDR2 is YSLEER. CDR3 length: 16 residues. V shed 4 bases and J 2 bases; nucleotides not matched to a gene: 5. CDR3 sequence reads: CASSLLAGGTYNEQFF. CDR3 nucleotides: TGCGCCAGCAGCCTTTTAGCGGGAGGCACCTACAATGAGCAGTTCTTC.

V and J are TRBV30 and TRBJ1-2; weak D call: TRBD1 (5 bases). The CDR3 spans 11 residues. Between the trimmed V and J ends, which lost 0 bases and 11 bases, there was a span of 10 bases. Per germline, CDR1 GTSNPN and CDR2 SVGIG (reference sequence). CDR3 in DNA: TGTGCCTGGAGTGTTGGGACGGTTTACACCTTC. This translates into CAWSVGTVYTF.

The CDR3 region is CASSLVSGFSYEQYF. The DNA for the CDR3 is TGTGCCAGCAGCTTGGTCTCAGGGTTTTCCTACGAGCAGTACTTC. This sequence joins TRBV5-5 and TRBJ2-7, with D possibly TRBD1 on 5 matching bases. Trimming cost V 0 bases and J 1 base, with 11 bases left between them. The CDR3 has 15 residues. Looked up from germline, CDR1 is SGHKS and CDR2 is YYEKEE (reference sequence). Combining the CDR3 with reference TRBV5-5 and TRBJ2-7 gives the whole variable domain DAGVTQSPTHLIKTRGQQVTLRCSPISGHKSVSWYQQVLGQGPQFIFQYYEKEERGRGNFPDRFSARQFPNYSSELNVNALLLGDSALYLCASSLVSGFSYEQYFGPGTRLTVT.

The chain has TRBV11-3 and TRBJ2-7; 10 nucleotides line up with TRBD2. J lost 3 bases, V lost 3 bases, and 5 bases had no gene match. This CDR3 region has 15 residues. Germline V gene lookup returns CDR1 SGHNT and CDR2 YENEEA. CDR3 residues: CASSLSGRALYEQYF. The CDR3 DNA follows: TGTGCCAGCAGCTTGAGCGGGAGGGCTCTCTACGAGCAGTACTTC. The full variable domain, with the rest looked up from reference TRBV11-3 and TRBJ2-7, is EAGVVQSPRYKIIEKKQPVAFWCNPISGHNTLYWYLQNLGQGPELLIRYENEEAVDDSQLPKDRFSAERLKGVDSTLKIQPAELGDSAVYLCASSLSGRALYEQYFGPGTRLTVT.

V is TRBV11-2 and J is TRBJ2-1; no reliable D call. V was shortened by 1 base and J by 8 bases, with 12 bases between the two germline ends. This CDR3 spans 14 amino acids. The germline gives CDR1 SGHAT, CDR2 FQNNGV. This CDR3 reads CASSLGPAWDEQFF. Written as DNA, the CDR3 is TGTGCCAGCAGCTTAGGGCCAGCGTGGGATGAGCAGTTCTTC.

V and J are TRBV9 and TRBJ2-7; D remains unclear. Trimming took 4 bases from V and 7 from J, leaving 12 bases between them. The CDR3 is made up of 12 amino acids. Germline CDR1 reads SGDLS; CDR2 reads YYNGEE. The CDR3 region has the DNA TGTGCCAGCAGCCCAAGTACGGGTGAGCAGTACTTC. This gives the protein CASSPSTGEQYF.

V usage is TRBV7-9 and J usage is TRBJ2-7; 14 nucleotides line up with TRBD2. Looked up from germline, CDR1 is SEHNR and CDR2 is FQNEAQ (reference sequence). There are 14 residues in the CDR3. V lost 3 bases and J lost 6; bases outside the gene matches: 1. CDR3 coding DNA: TGTGCCAGCAGCTTGACTAGCGGGAGGGCCGAGCAGTACTTC. Translating gives CASSLTSGRAEQYF.

The rearrangement links TRBV30 to TRBJ2-1; TRBD2 matches at 8 bases. Germline V gene data show CDR1 as GTSNPN and CDR2 as SVGIG (reference sequence). The CDR3 length is 14 residues. Trimming took 5 bases from V and 3 from J; bases not matched to a gene: 6. This chain's CDR3 is CAWGKRESYNEQFF. The CDR3 nucleotides are TGTGCCTGGGGCAAGCGGGAGAGCTACAATGAGCAGTTCTTC.

The rearrangement joins TRBV4-1 to TRBJ1-4; weak D call: TRBD1 (6 bases). V was shortened by 4 bases and J by 1 base, with 19 bases between the two germline ends. Per the germline V gene, CDR1 is MGHRA and CDR2 is YSYEKL. This CDR3 contains 18 residues. The CDR3 region is CASSRLMGGLETNEKLFF. DNA of the CDR3: TGCGCCAGCAGCCGACTCATGGGGGGGCTAGAAACTAATGAAAAACTGTTTTTT.

V gene TRBV29-1 combines with J gene TRBJ2-5; no reliable D call. The CDR3 extends over 11 amino acids. The V and J ends lost 3 bases and 4 bases respectively, with 6 bases between them. CDR1 SQVTM and CDR2 ANQGSEA come from the germline V gene. The CDR3: CSVESPETQYF. In DNA, the CDR3 is TGCAGCGTTGAGTCCCCAGAGACCCAGTACTTC.

The chain uses TRBV10-3 and TRBJ1-5; 9 nucleotides line up with TRBD1. The V gene end was trimmed by 4 bases and the J gene end by 4 bases; junction bases not matched to a gene: 5. From germline, CDR1 is ENHRY and CDR2 SYGVKD. The CDR3 length is 15 residues. In DNA, the CDR3 is TGTGCCATCAGTGCCGCCGGGACAGGGAATCAGCCCCAGCATTTT. It encodes CAISAAGTGNQPQHF.

This sequence joins TRBV5-1 and TRBJ2-3; D may be TRBD2 (6 bases). The CDR3 length is 15 residues. V was clipped by 0 bases and J by 0 bases, with 8 bases between them. Germline assignment: CDR1 SGHRS and CDR2 YFSETQ. The CDR3 reads CASSLGGTSTDTQYF. CDR3 in DNA: TGCGCCAGCAGCTTGGGAGGGACTAGCACAGATACGCAGTATTTT.

This chain links TRBV4-3 with TRBJ2-2, with a possible D match to TRBD1 (5 bases). The germline CDR1 and CDR2 sequences are LGHNA and YSLEER. This CDR3 is 16 amino acids long. V lost 0 bases and J lost 4, with 12 bases in between. The CDR3 coding sequence is TGCGCCAGCAGCCAAGATAGCCAGGGCGGCACCGGGGAGCTGTTTTTT. This gives the protein CASSQDSQGGTGELFF.